The rows below give T cell receptor beta chains drawn from one sample of a study of blood T cells in healthy people across ages. One entry per CDR3 protein, called by TCRdb with MiXCR from the 5' RACE reads. The sample lists some 1.4 million distinct CDR3 sequences; 42% were seen once. The material sequenced was blood. The receptors were sampled from a woman aged 18-30 years in good health. The CDR3 runs from the conserved cysteine through the conserved F or W. D genes are given only for firm matches. Not every row has a clone size; where given, it reads once, few, many or a size class.

J gene: TRBJ2-7; clone size: .; D gene: .; V gene: TRBV10-3; CDR3 protein: CAISESAEPYEQYF; CDR3 DNA: TGTGCCATCAGTGAGTCGGCGGAGCCCTACGAGCAGTACTTC
J gene: TRBJ1-5; clone size: .; D gene: .; V gene: TRBV3-1; CDR3 protein: CASSQSSLRGSNQPQHF; CDR3 DNA: TGTGCCAGCAGCCAATCGTCTCTTCGGGGCAGCAATCAGCCCCAGCATTTT
J gene: TRBJ1-1; clone size: .; D gene: TRBD1; V gene: TRBV10-3; CDR3 protein: CAISDLGGENTEAFF; CDR3 DNA: TGTGCCATCAGTGACTTAGGGGGCGAGAACACTGAAGCTTTCTTT
J gene: TRBJ2-1; clone size: .; D gene: .; V gene: TRBV12-3/TRBV12-4; CDR3 protein: CASSPDGGRDEQFF; CDR3 DNA: TGTGCCAGCAGTCCCGATGGGGGTAGGGATGAGCAGTTCTTC
J gene: TRBJ2-3; clone size: few; D gene: .; V gene: TRBV20-1; CDR3 protein: CSATGTSTDTQYF; CDR3 DNA: TGCAGTGCTACCGGGACTAGCACAGATACGCAGTATTTT
J gene: TRBJ2-3; clone size: few; D gene: TRBD1; V gene: TRBV20-1; CDR3 protein: CSATRTGGMTDTQYF; CDR3 DNA: TGCAGTGCTACCCGGACAGGGGGCATGACAGATACGCAGTATTTT
J gene: TRBJ2-4; clone size: few; D gene: .; V gene: TRBV3-1; CDR3 protein: CASSQEEVVLYF; CDR3 DNA: TGTGCCAGCAGCCAAGAGGAGGTCGTTTTGTACTTC
J gene: TRBJ2-1; clone size: few; D gene: .; V gene: TRBV6-1; CDR3 protein: CASSERWSYNEQFF; CDR3 DNA: TGTGCCAGCAGTGAACGGTGGTCCTACAATGAGCAGTTCTTC
J gene: TRBJ2-4; clone size: .; D gene: .; V gene: TRBV19; CDR3 protein: CASSIRGGLAKNIQYF; CDR3 DNA: TGTGCCAGTAGTATTAGGGGCGGATTAGCCAAAAACATTCAGTACTTC
J gene: TRBJ2-5; clone size: .; D gene: .; V gene: TRBV5-6; CDR3 protein: CTSSFRGLETQYF; CDR3 DNA: TGTACCAGCAGCTTCCGGGGGCTCGAGACCCAGTACTTC
J gene: TRBJ2-5; clone size: few; D gene: TRBD1; V gene: TRBV4-2; CDR3 protein: CASRRQGGETQYF; CDR3 DNA: TGTGCCAGCAGGCGACAGGGGGGAGAGACCCAGTACTTC
J gene: TRBJ1-2; clone size: few; D gene: .; V gene: TRBV25-1; CDR3 protein: CASRERGYVGYTF; CDR3 DNA: TGTGCCAGCAGGGAACGAGGGTATGTAGGCTACACCTTC
J gene: TRBJ1-1; clone size: .; D gene: .; V gene: TRBV10-3; CDR3 protein: CAISDLARETEAFF; CDR3 DNA: TGTGCCATCAGTGATTTGGCCCGGGAGACTGAAGCTTTCTTT
J gene: TRBJ2-3; clone size: .; D gene: TRBD1; V gene: TRBV11-2; CDR3 protein: CASSQGDTYTDTQYF; CDR3 DNA: TGTGCCAGCAGCCAGGGGGACACCTACACAGATACGCAGTATTTT
J gene: TRBJ2-7; clone size: .; D gene: .; V gene: TRBV3-1; CDR3 protein: CATFHRGEQYF; CDR3 DNA: TGTGCCACCTTCCACCGAGGCGAGCAGTACTTC
J gene: TRBJ2-3; clone size: .; D gene: TRBD1; V gene: TRBV20-1; CDR3 protein: CSARVGTGKTDTQYF; CDR3 DNA: TGCAGTGCTAGAGTAGGGACAGGGAAAACAGATACGCAGTATTTT
J gene: TRBJ2-3; clone size: few; D gene: TRBD2; V gene: TRBV5-6; CDR3 protein: CASRALAGTDTQYF; CDR3 DNA: TGTGCCAGCAGGGCACTAGCGGGGACAGATACGCAGTATTTT
J gene: TRBJ2-1; clone size: .; D gene: .; V gene: TRBV9; CDR3 protein: CASSTRWTSSSSYNEQFF; CDR3 DNA: TGTGCCAGCAGCACCCGATGGACTTCGTCGAGCTCCTACAATGAGCAGTTCTTC
J gene: TRBJ2-7; clone size: .; D gene: .; V gene: TRBV12-3/TRBV12-4; CDR3 protein: CASSFVVDVPYEQYF; CDR3 DNA: TGTGCCAGCAGTTTTGTTGTTGACGTTCCCTACGAGCAGTACTTC
J gene: TRBJ1-2; clone size: .; D gene: .; V gene: TRBV6-5; CDR3 protein: CASRPGAGDYGYTF; CDR3 DNA: TGTGCCAGCAGGCCTGGGGCAGGCGACTATGGCTACACCTTC
J gene: TRBJ2-5; clone size: .; D gene: TRBD1; V gene: TRBV5-1; CDR3 protein: CASSQTGGQQETQYF; CDR3 DNA: TGCGCCAGCAGCCAGACAGGGGGCCAACAAGAGACCCAGTACTTC
J gene: TRBJ2-1; clone size: .; D gene: .; V gene: TRBV10-1; CDR3 protein: CASSLGGPLGNEQFF; CDR3 DNA: TGCGCCAGCAGCCTAGGAGGACCCCTCGGGAATGAGCAGTTCTTC
J gene: TRBJ1-1; clone size: .; D gene: .; V gene: TRBV10-2; CDR3 protein: CASSKPHLGVEAFF; CDR3 DNA: TGCGCCAGCAGCAAACCACACCTGGGGGTCGAAGCTTTCTTT
J gene: TRBJ1-2; clone size: few; D gene: .; V gene: TRBV29-1; CDR3 protein: CSVVGIYGYTF; CDR3 DNA: TGCAGCGTTGTAGGGATCTATGGCTACACCTTC
J gene: TRBJ1-2; clone size: .; D gene: .; V gene: TRBV2; CDR3 protein: CVAGRTQPYGYTF; CDR3 DNA: TGTGTCGCTGGCAGGACTCAACCATATGGCTACACCTTC
J gene: TRBJ2-3; clone size: .; D gene: .; V gene: TRBV6-1; CDR3 protein: CASSEGYLPGGNVDTQYF; CDR3 DNA: TGTGCCAGCAGTGAAGGCTATCTCCCAGGGGGGAACGTGGATACGCAGTATTTT